A selection of T cell receptor beta chains follows, all from one sample in a study of shared clonotypes between healthy human individuals. The protocol was immunoSEQ multiplex PCR, while the TCRdb copy is restricted to in-frame clones and leaves out a portion. This table has about 1 million clones, about 76% appearing once. The sequenced material came from memory CD4+ T cells sorted from blood. The source of these receptors is a man aged 18 to 29 in good health. The CDR3 runs from the conserved cysteine through the conserved F or W.

j_call v_call cdr3_aa
TRBJ1-6 TRBV5-5 CASSLNFEVVPRHF
TRBJ2-5 TRBV30 CAWNRAGGGTQYF
TRBJ2-7 TRBV5-6 CASSILGTDEQYF
TRBJ1-2 TRBV10-3 CAISESMENYGYTF
TRBJ2-3 TRBV5-1 CASSLAGTASTDTQYF
TRBJ2-7 TRBV11-3 CASSFSRLSEQYF
TRBJ1-1 TRBV6-1 CASTKDRLRRAFF
TRBJ1-4 TRBV28 CASSLGGGTTNEKLFF
TRBJ2-7 TRBV7-9 CASSLEEMRNPQYF
TRBJ2-7 TRBV5-4 CASSLNTAVSEQYF
TRBJ2-7 TRBV6-1 CASRAGGFYEQYF
TRBJ2-1 TRBV6-5 CASSSGGVEYNEQFF
TRBJ2-3 TRBV13 CASSLKFGTSVDTQYF
TRBJ2-1 TRBV5-1 CASSFGTSGRASYNEQFF
TRBJ2-3 TRBV19 CASSMGLAAKSTDTQYF
TRBJ1-5 TRBV6-5 CASSYGDSQPQHF
TRBJ2-1 TRBV29-1 CSVELQRGYNEQFF